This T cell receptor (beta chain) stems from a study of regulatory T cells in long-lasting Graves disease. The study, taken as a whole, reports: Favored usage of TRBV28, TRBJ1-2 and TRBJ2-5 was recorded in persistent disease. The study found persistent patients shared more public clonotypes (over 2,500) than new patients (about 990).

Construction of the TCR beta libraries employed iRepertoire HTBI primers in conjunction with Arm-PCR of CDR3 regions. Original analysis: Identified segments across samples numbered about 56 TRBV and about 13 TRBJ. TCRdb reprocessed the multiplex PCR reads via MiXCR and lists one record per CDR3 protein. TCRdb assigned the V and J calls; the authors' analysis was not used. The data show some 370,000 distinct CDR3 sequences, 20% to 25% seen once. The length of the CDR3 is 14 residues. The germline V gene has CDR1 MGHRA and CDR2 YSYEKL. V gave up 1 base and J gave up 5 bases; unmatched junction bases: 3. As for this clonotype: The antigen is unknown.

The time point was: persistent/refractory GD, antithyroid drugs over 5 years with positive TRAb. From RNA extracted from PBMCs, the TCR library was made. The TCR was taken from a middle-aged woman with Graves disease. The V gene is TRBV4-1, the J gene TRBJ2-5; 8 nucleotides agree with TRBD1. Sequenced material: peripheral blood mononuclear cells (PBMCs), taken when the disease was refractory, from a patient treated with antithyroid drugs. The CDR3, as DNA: TGCGCCAGCAGCCAAGCGCGGACAGGGGAGACCCAGTACTTC. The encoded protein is CASSQARTGETQYF.